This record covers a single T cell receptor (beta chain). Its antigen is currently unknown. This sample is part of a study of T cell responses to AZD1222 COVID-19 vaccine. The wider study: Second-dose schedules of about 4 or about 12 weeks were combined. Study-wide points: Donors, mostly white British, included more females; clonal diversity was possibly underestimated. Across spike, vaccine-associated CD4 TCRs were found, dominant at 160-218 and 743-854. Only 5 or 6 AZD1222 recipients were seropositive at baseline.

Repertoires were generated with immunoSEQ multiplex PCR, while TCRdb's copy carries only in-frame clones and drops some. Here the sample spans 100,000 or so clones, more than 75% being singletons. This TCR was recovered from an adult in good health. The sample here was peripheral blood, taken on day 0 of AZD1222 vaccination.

The CDR3 here is CASSPLDNTGELFF. In DNA form, the CDR3 reads TGCGCCAGCAGTCCCCTAGATAACACCGGGGAGCTGTTTTTT. J is TRBJ2-2 and V is TRBV23-1; D remains unclear. TRBV23-1 is an ORF, and what it does is uncertain. This CDR3 has 14 residues. V lost 4 bases, J lost 2 bases, and 8 bases lay in between.